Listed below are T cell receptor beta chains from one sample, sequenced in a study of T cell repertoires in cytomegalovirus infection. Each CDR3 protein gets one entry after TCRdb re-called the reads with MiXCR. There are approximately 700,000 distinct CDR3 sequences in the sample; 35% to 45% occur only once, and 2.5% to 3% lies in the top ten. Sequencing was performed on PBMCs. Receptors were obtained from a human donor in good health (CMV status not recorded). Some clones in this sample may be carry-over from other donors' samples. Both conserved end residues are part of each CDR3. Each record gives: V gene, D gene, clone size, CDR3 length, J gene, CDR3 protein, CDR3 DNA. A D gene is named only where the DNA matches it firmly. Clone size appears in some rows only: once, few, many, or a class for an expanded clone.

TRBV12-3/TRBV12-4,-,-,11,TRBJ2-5,CASGYGETQYF,TGTGCCAGCGGTTACGGGGAGACCCAGTACTTC
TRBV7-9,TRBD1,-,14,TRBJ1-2,CASGTRQGLYGYTF,TGTGCCAGCGGCACTAGACAGGGGCTCTATGGCTACACCTTC
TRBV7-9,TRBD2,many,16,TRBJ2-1,CASSPPGGALYNEQFF,TGTGCCAGCTCTCCCCCCGGGGGGGCACTTTACAATGAGCAGTTCTTC
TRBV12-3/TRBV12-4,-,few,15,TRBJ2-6,CASTSVGNGANVLTF,TGTGCCAGCACGTCGGTGGGGAATGGGGCCAACGTCCTGACTTTC
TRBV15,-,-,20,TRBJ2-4,CATSRDLRLGGPGAKNIQYF,TGTGCCACCAGCAGAGATTTACGTCTCGGGGGGCCGGGAGCCAAAAACATTCAGTACTTC
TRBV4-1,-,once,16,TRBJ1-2,CASSQSWAGQTYGYTF,TGCGCCAGCAGCCAGAGTTGGGCCGGACAGACTTATGGCTACACCTTC
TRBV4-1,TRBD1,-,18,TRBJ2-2,CASSQGPGQGPNTGELFF,TGCGCCAGCAGCCAAGGCCCGGGACAGGGGCCGAACACCGGGGAGCTGTTTTTT
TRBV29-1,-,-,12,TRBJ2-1,CSSKLGFNEQFF,TGCAGTTCCAAGTTGGGGTTCAATGAGCAGTTCTTC
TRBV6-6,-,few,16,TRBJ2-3,CASTFQLNPGSNTQYF,TGTGCCAGCACCTTTCAACTTAATCCAGGCTCGAATACGCAGTATTTT
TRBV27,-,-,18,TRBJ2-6,CASSFKAHSYSGANVLTF,TGTGCCAGCAGTTTCAAGGCCCACTCCTACTCTGGGGCCAACGTCCTGACTTTC